This T cell receptor (beta chain) was recorded in a study of shared clonotypes between healthy human individuals (dated by TCRdb to 2018 to 2021). The study in broad terms: Three men and a couple of women, aged 18 to 49 years, made up the cohort. For each donor, three plates each were used for CD4 naive and CD4 memory, two plates were used for CD8 naive, and one plate was used for CD8 memory. To estimate repertoire size and how much clonotype sharing occurs between individuals, the study deeply sequenced the blood TCR repertoires of about five healthy adults. To increase sequencing depth and limit assay-specific biases, TCR repertoire library preparation and sequencing were carried out by different laboratories using diverse techniques. Leukapheresis yielded between about 0.9 and 10 billion PBMCs per donor. The study at large found these results: The genetic and exposure-history diversity represented was limited by the small number of donors. About 5% of naive CD4, 3% to 4% of naive CD8, 2.3% of memory CD4, and about 0.4% of memory CD8 clonotypes were shared across several donors. Even with the large sequencing depth, rarefaction of the sorted-subset datasets indicated that sequencing was incomplete. Sampling was restricted to blood, and TCR repertoires in tissues likely differ from the TCR repertoires found in blood. Higher generation probabilities were observed for clonotypes shared by all four sorted-subset donors than for non-shared clonotypes. Pairwise subsampling indicated that sequencing depth was expected to affect the degree of clonotype sharing among donors. Naive subsets generally had larger estimated clonotype richness than memory subsets.

Using the deep immunoSEQ assay, multiplex PCR amplified TCR CDR3 regions from genomic DNA. For each cell subset, the extracted genomic DNA was distributed evenly across all wells of several immunoSEQ 96-well plates, and each plate served as one replicate. For sorted subsets, 200 to 250 ng of genomic DNA, equivalent to some 30,000 T cell genomes, went into each replicate PCR. The purified libraries were quantified using a Qubit 3.0 fluorometer, sized with a Bioanalyzer 2100, and then quantified again using the KAPA Library Quantification kit. Every immunoSEQ 96-well plate was sequenced on a separate single-read 150-cycle Illumina NextSeq 550 flow cell. As for the original processing: Because the immunoSEQ output included only junctional sequences and no quality scores, the filtering could not be the same as the filtering used for full-length reads. To assign V/J genes and CDR3, sequences were annotated against IMGT germline references using PyIR, a Python wrapper for IgBLAST v1.9. Reads were filtered out if the reads had weak V/J assignments (E-value above 1e-6), no CDR3, stop codons, out-of-frame junctions, or ambiguous translated residues. A V3J clonotype was defined by an identical inferred V gene, J gene, and CDR3 amino acid sequence. Percentage overlap between repertoires was calculated by dividing the number of shared unique clonotypes by the size of the smaller repertoire. RTK rarefaction, the Chao1 estimator, and Recon v2.1 estimates of unobserved clonotypes were used to assess repertoire richness. OLGA was used to compute generation probabilities for all TCRbeta clonotypes that the gDNA method yielded from a few donors. The table was pulled from immuneACCESS by TCRdb, which kept in-frame rearrangements only. Such tables lose some clones; where checked, under half of the loss comes from unresolved V genes, and the rest has no known cause. V and J calls and clone size come straight from that table; D and trimming were deduced from the DNA. The sample includes 600,000 to 700,000 clones, with approximately 73% observed a single time. Of the sample, around 2% is held by the ten largest clones.

Healthy HIV-negative adults with no recently reported acute infections or vaccinations were included as donors. Every donor was a Caucasian adult residing in Nashville, Tennessee, USA. CD4+ T cells were enriched by magnetic negative selection; naive cells were then positively selected on CD45RA, and the negative fraction formed the memory subset. Blood was collected by leukapheresis, and PBMCs were isolated by Ficoll-Histopaque density gradient centrifugation and then cryopreserved in liquid nitrogen vapor phase. Analytical flow cytometry was used to check the purity and quantity of each magnetically sorted T cell population. From each sorted fraction, genomic DNA was isolated and quantified by UV absorbance on a Nanodrop 2000c. CDR1 MDHEN and CDR2 SYDVKM are derived from the germline V gene. V loses 4 bases, J loses 0 bases, and the germline ends lie 21 bases apart. From cysteine to phenylalanine, the CDR3 is 18 amino acids long. Only the CDR3 region is kept as DNA, spanning 54 bases read in frame from base 1.

With respect to this clone: Its antigen remains unidentified. No base-level quality is on record; no much larger clone is a single base apart.

Sample: memory CD4+ T cells sorted from blood. Reading the label with the study, this specimen's cell subset or site is: CD45RA-negative fraction. The chain is encoded by TRBV28 joined to TRBJ1-1; no D gene is confidently identified. This clonotype originated in a woman aged 25 to 45 in good health. The CDR3 amino acid sequence is: CASSSPHSLGSLNTEAFF. DNA sequence: TGTGCCAGCAGTTCCCCGCACAGCCTAGGGTCTTTGAACACTGAAGCTTTCTTT.